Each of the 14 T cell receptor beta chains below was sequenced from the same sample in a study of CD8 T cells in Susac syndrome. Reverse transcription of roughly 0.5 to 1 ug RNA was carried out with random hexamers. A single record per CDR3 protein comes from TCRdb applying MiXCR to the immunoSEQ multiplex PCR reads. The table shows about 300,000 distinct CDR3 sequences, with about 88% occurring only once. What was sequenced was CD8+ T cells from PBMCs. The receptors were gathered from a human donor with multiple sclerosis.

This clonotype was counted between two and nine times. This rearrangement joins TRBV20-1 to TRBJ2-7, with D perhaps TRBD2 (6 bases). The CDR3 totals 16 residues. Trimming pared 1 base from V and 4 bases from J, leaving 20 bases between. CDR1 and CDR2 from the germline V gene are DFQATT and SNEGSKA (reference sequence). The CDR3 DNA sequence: TGCAGTGCTAGAGCCCCGATTTTCCCGGGGGAGTACGAGCAGTACTTC. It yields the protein CSARAPIFPGEYEQYF.

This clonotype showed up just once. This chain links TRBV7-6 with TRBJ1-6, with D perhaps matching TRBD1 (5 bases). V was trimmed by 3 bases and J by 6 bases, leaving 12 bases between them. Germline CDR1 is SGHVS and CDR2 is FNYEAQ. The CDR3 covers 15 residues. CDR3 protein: CASSLSFQGNSPLHF. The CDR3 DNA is TGTGCCAGCAGCTTGTCATTTCAGGGTAATTCACCCCTCCACTTT.

The CDR3 spells CATQAGGLGDEQFF. Here the CDR3 DNA reads TGTGCCACCCAAGCGGGGGGGCTAGGGGATGAGCAGTTCTTC. V usage is TRBV10-3 and J usage is TRBJ2-1; 10 bases are shared with TRBD2. This CDR3 comprises 14 residues. Trimming removed 10 bases from V and 8 bases from J; junction bases left unmatched: 11. Germline loops: CDR1 ENHRY, CDR2 SYGVKD.

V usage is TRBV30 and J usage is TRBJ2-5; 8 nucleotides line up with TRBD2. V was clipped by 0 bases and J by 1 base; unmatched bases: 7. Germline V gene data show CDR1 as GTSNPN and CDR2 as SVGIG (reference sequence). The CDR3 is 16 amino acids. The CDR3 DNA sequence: TGTGCCTGGAGTGTACGTAGCGGGACGTTCCAAGAGACCCAGTACTTC. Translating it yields CAWSVRSGTFQETQYF.

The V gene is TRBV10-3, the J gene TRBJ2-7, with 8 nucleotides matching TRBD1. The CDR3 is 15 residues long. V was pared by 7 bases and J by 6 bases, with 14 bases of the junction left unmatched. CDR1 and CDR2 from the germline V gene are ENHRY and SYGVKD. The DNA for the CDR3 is TGTGCCATCACCGACCCGACAGGGGCGGCTGTCGAGCAGTACTTC. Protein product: CAITDPTGAAVEQYF.

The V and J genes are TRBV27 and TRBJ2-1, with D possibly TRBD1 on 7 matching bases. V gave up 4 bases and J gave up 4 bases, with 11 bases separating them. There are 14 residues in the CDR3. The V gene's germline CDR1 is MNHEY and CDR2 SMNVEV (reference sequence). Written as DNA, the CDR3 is TGTGCCAGCAGTTCGGCAGGGGGGTACAATGAGCAGTTCTTC. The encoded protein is CASSSAGGYNEQFF.

The CDR3 is CSVEEELGYTGELFF. The CDR3 region has the DNA TGCAGCGTTGAAGAGGAGTTGGGGTATACCGGGGAGCTGTTTTTT. The genes are TRBV29-1 and TRBJ2-2; D not resolved. CDR1 is SQVTM, CDR2 ANQGSEA, per germline. Trimming left V 0 bases short and J 5 bases short, with 13 bases between. The CDR3 is 15 amino acids.

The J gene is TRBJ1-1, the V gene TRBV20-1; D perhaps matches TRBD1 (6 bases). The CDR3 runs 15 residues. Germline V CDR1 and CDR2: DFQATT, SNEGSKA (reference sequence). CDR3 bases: TGCATGCTCCTTAGTTGGTACAGGGCGAACACTGAAGCTTTCTTT. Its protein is CMLLSWYRANTEAFF.

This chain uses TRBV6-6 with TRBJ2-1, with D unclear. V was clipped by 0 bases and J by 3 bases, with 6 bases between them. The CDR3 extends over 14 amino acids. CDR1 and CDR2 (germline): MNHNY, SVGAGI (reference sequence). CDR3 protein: CASSYSDRYNEQFF. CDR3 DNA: TGTGCCAGCAGTTACTCGGACCGCTACAATGAGCAGTTCTTC.

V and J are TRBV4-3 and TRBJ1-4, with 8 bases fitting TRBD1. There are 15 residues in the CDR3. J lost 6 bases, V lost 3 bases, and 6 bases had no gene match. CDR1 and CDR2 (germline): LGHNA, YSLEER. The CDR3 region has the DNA TGCGCCAGCAGCCAGGCAGACAGGGGTGATGAAAAACTGTTTTTT. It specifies CASSQADRGDEKLFF.

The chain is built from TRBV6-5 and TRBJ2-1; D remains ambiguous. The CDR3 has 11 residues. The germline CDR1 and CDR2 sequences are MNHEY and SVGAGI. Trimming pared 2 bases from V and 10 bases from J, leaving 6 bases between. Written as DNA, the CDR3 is TGTGCCAGCAGTTACGCGAGGGAGCAGTTCTTC. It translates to CASSYAREQFF.

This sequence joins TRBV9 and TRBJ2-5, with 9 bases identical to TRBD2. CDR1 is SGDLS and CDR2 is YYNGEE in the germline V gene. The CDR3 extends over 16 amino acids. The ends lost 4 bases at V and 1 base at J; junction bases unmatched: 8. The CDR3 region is CASSPRAGGSQETQYF. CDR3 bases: TGTGCCAGCAGCCCTAGAGCGGGGGGCTCCCAAGAGACCCAGTACTTC.

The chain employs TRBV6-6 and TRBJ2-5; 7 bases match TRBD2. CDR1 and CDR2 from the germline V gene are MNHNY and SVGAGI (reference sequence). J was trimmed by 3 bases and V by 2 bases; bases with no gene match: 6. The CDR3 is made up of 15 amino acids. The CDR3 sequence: CASSYGGGHEETQYF. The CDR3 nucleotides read TGTGCCAGCAGTTACGGGGGAGGGCACGAAGAGACCCAGTACTTC.

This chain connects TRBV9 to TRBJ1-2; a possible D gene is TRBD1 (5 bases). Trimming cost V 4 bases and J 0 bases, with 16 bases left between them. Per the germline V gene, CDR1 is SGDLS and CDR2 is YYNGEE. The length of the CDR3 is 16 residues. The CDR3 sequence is CASSPRVGAANYGYTF. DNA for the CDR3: TGTGCCAGCAGCCCACGCGTTGGGGCCGCTAACTATGGCTACACCTTC.